This is a list of T cell receptor beta chains from one sample in a study of CD8+ T cells in alopecia areata. TCRdb keeps only in-frame clones here, not all; method: immunoSEQ multiplex PCR. The sample comprises more than 200,000 clones, more than 60% of which are singletons, and around 1.2% rests with the top ten. The sequencing here drew on CD4+ T cells sorted from blood, taken at approximately week 42, from a patient treated with tofacitinib. Receptor source: a human donor with alopecia areata. Each CDR3 is given with its conserved first and last residue. A D gene is named only where the DNA matches it firmly. Clone size is stated in some rows and not others, as once, few, many or a class when expanded.

v_call	clone_size	j_call	d_call	cdr3_nt	cdr3_aa
TRBV11-2	few	TRBJ2-5	NA	TGTGCCAGCAGCTTAGGTGGGCCAATCCAAGAGACCCAGTACTTC	CASSLGGPIQETQYF
TRBV4-3	few	TRBJ1-2	NA	TGCGCCAGCAGCCAAGATTTGGGGGCGGACTATGGCTACACCTTC	CASSQDLGADYGYTF
TRBV7-8	NA	TRBJ1-2	NA	TGTGCCAGCAGCTTATCAACCACATATGGCTACACCTTC	CASSLSTTYGYTF
TRBV11-2	NA	TRBJ2-1	TRBD2	TGTGCCAGCAGCTTAGATCAGGAGCGGGGGGGCAATGAGCAGTTCTTC	CASSLDQERGGNEQFF
TRBV5-1	few	TRBJ2-5	TRBD2	TGCGCCAGCAGCTCGCAGCTGACTAGCGGGGATCGCGAGACCCAGTACTTC	CASSSQLTSGDRETQYF
TRBV25-1	NA	TRBJ2-7	NA	TGTGCCAGCAAGGCAGATTTGGGCGAGCAGTACTTC	CASKADLGEQYF
TRBV9	once	TRBJ2-3	TRBD2	TGTGCCAGCAGCGTAGACAGCGGGGGACGCACAGATACGCAGTATTTT	CASSVDSGGRTDTQYF
TRBV30	NA	TRBJ1-1	NA	TGTGCCTGGAGTCCCCTAATCGGAGAAGCTTTCTTT	CAWSPLIGEAFF
TRBV30	NA	TRBJ1-3	NA	TGTGCCTGGAGCGGGACACACAGAGGAAACACCATATATTTT	CAWSGTHRGNTIYF
TRBV4-3	NA	TRBJ1-4	TRBD1	TGCGCCAGCAGCCAAGTTCGACAGGGATCTAATGAAAAACTGTTTTTT	CASSQVRQGSNEKLFF
TRBV15	NA	TRBJ1-2	NA	TGTGCCACCAGCAAGGGAGGAAGCTTTCTTAGGGGCTACACCTTC	CATSKGGSFLRGYTF
TRBV7-3	NA	TRBJ2-2	NA	TGTGCCAGCAGCTTACTTGGGCAGAACACCGGGGAGCTGTTTTTT	CASSLLGQNTGELFF
TRBV27	once	TRBJ1-6	NA	TGTGCCAGCAGTTTATACCCCCCGGGGGTTGGGTCCTATAATTCACCCCTCCACTTT	CASSLYPPGVGSYNSPLHF
TRBV30	NA	TRBJ1-2	TRBD1	TGTGCCTGGAGTACCCGACAGGGAGCGGATGGCTACACCTTC	CAWSTRQGADGYTF
TRBV29-1	NA	TRBJ2-7	NA	TGCAGCGTTGAGACAGCCTCCTACGAGCAGTACTTC	CSVETASYEQYF
TRBV18	NA	TRBJ2-7	TRBD1	TGTGCCAGCTCACCCCGACAGGGTGGAACCTACGAGCAGTACTTC	CASSPRQGGTYEQYF
TRBV7-2	NA	TRBJ2-1	NA	TGTGCCAGCAGCTTATTATATGAGCAGTTCTTC	CASSLLYEQFF
TRBV5-1	NA	TRBJ1-1	TRBD1	TGCGCCAGCAGCTTGACAGGGGGGCGAGAGACTGAAGCTTTCTTT	CASSLTGGRETEAFF
TRBV4-3	NA	TRBJ2-1	NA	TGCGCCAGCAGCCAAGAATCGGGCTCCTACAATGAGCAGTTCTTC	CASSQESGSYNEQFF
TRBV2	NA	TRBJ2-1	NA	TGTGCCGGGTGGGGTCCTAGCTCCTACAATGAGCAGTTCTTC	CAGWGPSSYNEQFF